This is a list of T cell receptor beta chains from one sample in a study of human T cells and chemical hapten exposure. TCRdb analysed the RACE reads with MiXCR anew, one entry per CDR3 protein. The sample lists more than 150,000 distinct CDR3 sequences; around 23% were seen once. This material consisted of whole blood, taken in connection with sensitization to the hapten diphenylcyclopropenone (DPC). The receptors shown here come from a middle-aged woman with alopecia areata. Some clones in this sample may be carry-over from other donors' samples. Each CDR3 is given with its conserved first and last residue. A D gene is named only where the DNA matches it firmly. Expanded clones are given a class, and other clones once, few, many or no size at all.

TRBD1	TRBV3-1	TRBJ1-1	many	TGTGCCAGCAGCCGGGACAGTTCTGACACTGAAGCTTTCTTT	CASSRDSSDTEAFF
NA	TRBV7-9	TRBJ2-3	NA	TGTGCCAGCAGCTTAGGATTCCTTGGCGGGGCGGATACGCAGTATTTT	CASSLGFLGGADTQYF
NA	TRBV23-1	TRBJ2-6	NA	TGCGCATCCGACAGCGGAGACTCTGGGGCCAACGTCCTGACTTTC	CASDSGDSGANVLTF
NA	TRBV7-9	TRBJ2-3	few	TGTGCCAGCAGCTTAAAGTCGACCTGGCTCGCAACAGATACGCAGTATTTT	CASSLKSTWLATDTQYF
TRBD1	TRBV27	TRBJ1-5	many	TGTGCCAGCAGTCTCGGACAGGGGCTGGGGCCCCAGCATTTT	CASSLGQGLGPQHF
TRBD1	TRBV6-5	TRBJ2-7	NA	TGTGCCAGCAGTCACTCAGGGGGAACCTTCTACGAGCAGTACTTC	CASSHSGGTFYEQYF
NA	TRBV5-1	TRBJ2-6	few	TGCGCCAGCAGCCCAGGAGGGCCTGGGGCCAACGTCCTGACTTTC	CASSPGGPGANVLTF
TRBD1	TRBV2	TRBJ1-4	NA	TGTGCCAGCATTTTTAACAGGGGTGATGAAAAACTGTTTTTT	CASIFNRGDEKLFF
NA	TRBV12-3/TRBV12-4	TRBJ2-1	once	TGTGCCAGCAAGATCCGGGGCTATGAGCAGTTCTTC	CASKIRGYEQFF
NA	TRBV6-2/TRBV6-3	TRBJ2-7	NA	TGTGCCAGCCATTCGGGCCGCGGTTGGTACGAGCAGTACTTC	CASHSGRGWYEQYF
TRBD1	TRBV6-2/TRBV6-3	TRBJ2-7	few	TGTGCCAGCAGTTACCACAGGGGATACGAGCAGTACTTC	CASSYHRGYEQYF
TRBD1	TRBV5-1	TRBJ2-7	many	TGCGCCAGCAGGTACTCCGGGACAGGGACTTCCTACGAGCAGTACTTC	CASRYSGTGTSYEQYF
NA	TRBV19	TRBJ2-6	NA	TGTGCCAGTAGTATTACGGCACCCTCTGGCTCTGGGGCCAACGTCCTGACTTTC	CASSITAPSGSGANVLTF
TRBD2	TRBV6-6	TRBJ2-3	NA	TGTGCCAGCAGGGAAGCGGGGGCTAGCACAGATACGCAGTATTTT	CASREAGASTDTQYF
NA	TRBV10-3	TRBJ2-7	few	TGTGCCATCAGTGAGTCGATGGGAGCCTACGAGCAGTACTTC	CAISESMGAYEQYF
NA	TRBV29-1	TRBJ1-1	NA	TGCAGCGTAAAACCCGCTTCGAACACTGAAGCTTTCTTT	CSVKPASNTEAFF
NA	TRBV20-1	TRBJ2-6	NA	TGCAGTGCTAGAGATCTGACGCCTGGGGCCAACGTCCTGACTTTC	CSARDLTPGANVLTF
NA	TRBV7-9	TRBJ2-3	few	TGTGCCAGCAGCTTAAGACCCACAGATACGCAGTATTTT	CASSLRPTDTQYF
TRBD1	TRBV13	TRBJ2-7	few	TGTGCCAGCAGCTTGCAGGGACAGGTCCCCTACGAGCAGTACTTC	CASSLQGQVPYEQYF
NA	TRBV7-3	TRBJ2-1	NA	TGTGCCAGCAGCCCAGGAGGGGGGAATTACAATGAGCAGTTCTTC	CASSPGGGNYNEQFF
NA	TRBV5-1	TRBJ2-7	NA	TGCGCCAGCAGCTTGGTGGGGTCCCACGAGCAGTACTTC	CASSLVGSHEQYF
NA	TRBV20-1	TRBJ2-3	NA	TGCAGTGCGACGGGACTGCTGCACACAGATACGCAGTATTTT	CSATGLLHTDTQYF
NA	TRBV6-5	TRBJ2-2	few	TGTGCCAGCAGCCCAGGATTGCGGACCACCGGGGAGCTGTTTTTT	CASSPGLRTTGELFF
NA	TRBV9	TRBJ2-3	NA	TGTGCCAGCAGCGATCTACCCGGGACCGGCACAGATACGCAGTATTTT	CASSDLPGTGTDTQYF